This section outlines one TCR beta chain sequence together with its context. Its antigen is still unknown. These data originate in a study of T cells in pancreatic ductal adenocarcinoma. Surgery without prior neoadjuvant therapy was the treatment of the selected pancreatic ductal adenocarcinoma patients. With 9 bases clipped from V and 4 bases from J, the junction kept 3 bases outside the gene matches. This CDR3 region has 12 residues. CDR1 and CDR2 from the germline V gene are MNHEY and SMNVEV (reference sequence). The study, taken as a whole, reports: Results skew toward the minority of patients with early-stage disease. Tumor and blood clonality did not differ significantly, about 0.1 versus 0.07. Compared with tumor, blood showed more total productive templates and roughly 8.1-fold more clonotypes.

Sequenced by immunoSEQ multiplex PCR; TCRdb stores in-frame clones only, minus some. The sample shows about 97,000 clones, over 90% of them seen only once. The chain has TRBV27 and TRBJ1-5, with 7 bases lining up with TRBD1. The source material was PBMCs. This sequence originates from a human donor with pancreatic ductal adenocarcinoma. In nucleotides, the CDR3 is TGTGCCAGTAAGACAGGGAATCAGCCCCAGCATTTT. This sequence encodes CASKTGNQPQHF.